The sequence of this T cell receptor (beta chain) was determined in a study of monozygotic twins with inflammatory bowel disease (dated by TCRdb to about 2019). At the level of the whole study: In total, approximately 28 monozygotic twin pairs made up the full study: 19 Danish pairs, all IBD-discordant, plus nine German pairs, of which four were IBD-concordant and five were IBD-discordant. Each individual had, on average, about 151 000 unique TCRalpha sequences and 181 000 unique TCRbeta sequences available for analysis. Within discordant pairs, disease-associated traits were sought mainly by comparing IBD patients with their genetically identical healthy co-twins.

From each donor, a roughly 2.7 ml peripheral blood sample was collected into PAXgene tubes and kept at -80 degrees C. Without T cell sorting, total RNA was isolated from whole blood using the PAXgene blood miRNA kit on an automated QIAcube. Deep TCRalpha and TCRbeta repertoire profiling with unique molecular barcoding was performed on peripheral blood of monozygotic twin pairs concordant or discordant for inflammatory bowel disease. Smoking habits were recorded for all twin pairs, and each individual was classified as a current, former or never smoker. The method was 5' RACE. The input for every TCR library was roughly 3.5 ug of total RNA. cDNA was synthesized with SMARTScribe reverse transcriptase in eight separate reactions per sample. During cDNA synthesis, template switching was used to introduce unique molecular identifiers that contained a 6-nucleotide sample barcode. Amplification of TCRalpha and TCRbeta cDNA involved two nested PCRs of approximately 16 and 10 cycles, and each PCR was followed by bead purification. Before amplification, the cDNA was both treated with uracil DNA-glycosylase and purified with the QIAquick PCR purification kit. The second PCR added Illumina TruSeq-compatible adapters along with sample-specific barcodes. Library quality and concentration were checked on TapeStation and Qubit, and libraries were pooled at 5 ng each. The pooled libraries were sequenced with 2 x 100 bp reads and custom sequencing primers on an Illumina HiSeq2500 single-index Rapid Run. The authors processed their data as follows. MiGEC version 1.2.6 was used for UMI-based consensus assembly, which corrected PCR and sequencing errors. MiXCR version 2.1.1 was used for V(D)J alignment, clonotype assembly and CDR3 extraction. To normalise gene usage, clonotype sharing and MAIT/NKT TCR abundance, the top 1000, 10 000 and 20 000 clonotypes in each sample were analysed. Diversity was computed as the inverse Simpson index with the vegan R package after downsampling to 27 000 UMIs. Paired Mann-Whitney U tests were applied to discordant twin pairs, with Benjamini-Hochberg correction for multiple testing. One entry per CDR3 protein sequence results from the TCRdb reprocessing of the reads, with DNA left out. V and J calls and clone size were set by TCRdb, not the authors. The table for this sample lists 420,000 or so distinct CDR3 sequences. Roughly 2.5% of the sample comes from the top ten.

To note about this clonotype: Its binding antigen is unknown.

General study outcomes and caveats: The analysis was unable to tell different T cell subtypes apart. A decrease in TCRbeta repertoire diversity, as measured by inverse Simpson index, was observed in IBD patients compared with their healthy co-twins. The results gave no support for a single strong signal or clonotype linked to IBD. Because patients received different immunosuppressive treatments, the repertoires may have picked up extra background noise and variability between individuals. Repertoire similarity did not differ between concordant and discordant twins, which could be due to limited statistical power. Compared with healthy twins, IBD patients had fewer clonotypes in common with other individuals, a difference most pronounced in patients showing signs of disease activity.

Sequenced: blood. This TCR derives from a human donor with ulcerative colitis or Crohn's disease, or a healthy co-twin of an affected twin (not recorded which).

The CDR3 region has the sequence CASSERGLPLGTDTQYF. The rearranged segments are TRBV10-2 and TRBJ2-3; the TCRdb call, TRBD1, lacks DNA for checking. Sequences WSHSY (CDR1) and SAAADI (CDR2) are obtained from the germline V gene. The CDR3 runs 17 residues from the cysteine to the phenylalanine. Only the protein sequence is given.